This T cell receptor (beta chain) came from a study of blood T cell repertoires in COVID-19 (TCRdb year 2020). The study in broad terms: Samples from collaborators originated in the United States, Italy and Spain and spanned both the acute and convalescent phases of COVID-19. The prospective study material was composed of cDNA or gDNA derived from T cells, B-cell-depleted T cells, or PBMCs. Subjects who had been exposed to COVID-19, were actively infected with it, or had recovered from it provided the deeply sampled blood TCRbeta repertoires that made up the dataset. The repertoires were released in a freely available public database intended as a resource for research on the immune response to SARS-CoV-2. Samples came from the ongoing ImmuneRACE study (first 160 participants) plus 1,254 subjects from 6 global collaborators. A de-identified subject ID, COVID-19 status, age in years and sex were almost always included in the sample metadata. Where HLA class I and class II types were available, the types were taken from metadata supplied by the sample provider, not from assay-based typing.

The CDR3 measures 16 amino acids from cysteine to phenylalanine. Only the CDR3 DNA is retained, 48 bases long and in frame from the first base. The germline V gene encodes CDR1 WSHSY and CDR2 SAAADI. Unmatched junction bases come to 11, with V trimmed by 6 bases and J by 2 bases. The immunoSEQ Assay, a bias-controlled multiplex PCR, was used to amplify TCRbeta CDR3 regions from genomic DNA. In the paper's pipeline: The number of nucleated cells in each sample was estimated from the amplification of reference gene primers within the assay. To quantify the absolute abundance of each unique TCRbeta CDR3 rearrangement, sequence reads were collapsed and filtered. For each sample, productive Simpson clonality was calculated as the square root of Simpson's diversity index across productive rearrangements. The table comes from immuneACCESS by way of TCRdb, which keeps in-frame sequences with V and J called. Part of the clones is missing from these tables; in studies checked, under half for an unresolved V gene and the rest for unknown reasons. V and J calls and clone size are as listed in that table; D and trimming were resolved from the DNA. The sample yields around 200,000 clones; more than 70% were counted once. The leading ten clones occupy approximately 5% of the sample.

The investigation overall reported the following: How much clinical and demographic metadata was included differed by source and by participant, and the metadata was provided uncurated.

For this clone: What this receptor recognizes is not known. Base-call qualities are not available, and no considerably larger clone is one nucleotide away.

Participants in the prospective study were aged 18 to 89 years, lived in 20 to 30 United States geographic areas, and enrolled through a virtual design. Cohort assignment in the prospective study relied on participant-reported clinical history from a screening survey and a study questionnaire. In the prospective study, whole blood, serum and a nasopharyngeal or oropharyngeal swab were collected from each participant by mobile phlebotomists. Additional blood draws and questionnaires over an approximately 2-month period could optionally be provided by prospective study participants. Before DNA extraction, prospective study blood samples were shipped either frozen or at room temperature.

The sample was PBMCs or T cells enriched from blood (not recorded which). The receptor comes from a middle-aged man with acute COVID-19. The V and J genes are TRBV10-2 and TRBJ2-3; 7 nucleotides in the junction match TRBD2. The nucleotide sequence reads TGCGCCAGCAGGAGAGGGGCTAGCGGTCTCACAGATACGCAGTATTTT. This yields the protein CASRRGASGLTDTQYF.